A selection of T cell receptor beta chains follows, all from one sample in a study of T cell repertoires in aging, cancer and after chemotherapy. TCRdb ran MiXCR on the multiplex PCR reads and lists one entry per CDR3 protein. The table includes about 5,600 distinct CDR3 sequences, 27% detected once. Sequenced material: blood. The source is a human donor with a solid tumor. Each CDR3 is given with its conserved first and last residue. A D gene is named only where the DNA matches it firmly. Only part of the rows carry a size: once, few, many, or a class if the clone is expanded.

size,D,J,V,CDR3,DNA
NA,NA,TRBJ2-3,TRBV2,CASSERPGMNTDTQYF,TGTGCCAGCAGTGAACGTCCAGGGATGAACACAGATACGCAGTATTTT
NA,NA,TRBJ1-2,TRBV20-1,CSASLSDYGYTF,TGCAGTGCTAGTTTGTCGGACTATGGCTACACCTTC
NA,TRBD1,TRBJ2-7,TRBV5-6,CASSYQGASSYEQYF,TGTGCCAGCAGCTATCAGGGGGCGAGTTCCTACGAGCAGTACTTC
few,TRBD1,TRBJ1-1,TRBV6-5,CASSTNYEYRTGTEAFF,TGTGCCAGCAGTACCAATTACGAATACCGGACAGGCACTGAAGCTTTCTTT
NA,TRBD1,TRBJ1-2,TRBV10-3,CAISDPGTGFGYTF,TGTGCCATCAGTGATCCCGGGACAGGGTTTGGCTACACCTTC
large,TRBD2,TRBJ2-1,TRBV20-1,CSASGLAGAGSSYNEQFF,TGCAGTGCATCGGGACTAGCGGGGGCGGGGAGCTCCTACAATGAGCAGTTCTTC
NA,NA,TRBJ2-7,TRBV12-3/TRBV12-4,CASSLSLGYEQYF,TGTGCCAGCAGCCTGAGTCTGGGTTACGAGCAGTACTTC
NA,NA,TRBJ1-4,TRBV6-5,CASSPDPNEKLFF,TGTGCCAGCTCACCGGACCCTAATGAAAAACTGTTTTTT
medium-sized,NA,TRBJ1-3,TRBV7-6,CASSEPGTLAIYF,TGTGCCAGCAGCGAGCCCGGGACCCTAGCCATATATTTT
few,TRBD1,TRBJ2-7,TRBV20-1,CSARGQGKNEQYF,TGCAGTGCTAGAGGACAGGGGAAAAACGAGCAGTACTTC
NA,TRBD1,TRBJ2-7,TRBV7-9,CASSPWTGSAYEQYF,TGTGCCAGCAGCCCATGGACAGGCTCGGCTTACGAGCAGTACTTC